The 30 T cell receptor beta chains below come from one sample, sequenced in a study of technical replicates of blood from several donors. Only in-frame clones appear in the TCRdb table, and some are missing; sequencing was by immunoSEQ multiplex PCR. This sample has around 67,000 clones, with approximately 83% found just once. Material for sequencing was PBMCs. All receptors derive from a human donor in good health. Some clones in this sample may be carry-over from other donors' samples.

This chain connects TRBV6-5 to TRBJ2-1; 15 bases are shared with TRBD2. CDR1 is MNHEY and CDR2 is SVGAGI in the germline V gene. This CDR3 has 15 residues. J was trimmed by 7 bases and V by 6 bases; bases with no gene match: 4. Here the CDR3 reads CASSPGTSGGNEQFF. The DNA of the CDR3 is TGTGCCAGCAGCCCCGGGACTAGCGGGGGGAATGAGCAGTTCTTC.

The chain couples TRBV2 to TRBJ1-3; 7 bases agree with TRBD1. Trimming cost V 6 bases and J 16 bases; bases outside gene matches: 9. Germline V gene sequence: CDR1 SNHLY, CDR2 FYNNEI. The CDR3 extends over 11 amino acids. The DNA of the CDR3 is TGTGCCAGCAGCAACAGGGGCATCCCTTATTTT. It yields the protein CASSNRGIPYF.

The V call is TRBV11-2, the J call TRBJ1-1, with 10 positions matching TRBD1. This CDR3 is 14 amino acids long. Germline assignment: CDR1 SGHAT and CDR2 FQNNGV. Trimming took 1 base from V and 7 from J; bases not matched to a gene: 3. CDR3 protein: CASSLGQGAGEAFF. In nucleotides, the CDR3 is TGTGCCAGCAGCTTAGGACAGGGGGCGGGTGAAGCTTTCTTT.

This clone occurred once. The chain uses TRBV27 and TRBJ1-1; D may be TRBD1 (5 bases). The germline V and J ends were trimmed by 3 bases and 5 bases, with 10 bases remaining between them. The CDR3 consists of 13 residues. Germline lookup yields CDR1 MNHEY and CDR2 SMNVEV (reference sequence). CDR3 sequence reads: CASSLSGWTEAFF. The DNA of the CDR3 is TGTGCCAGCAGTTTGTCAGGGTGGACTGAAGCTTTCTTT.

The V call is TRBV19, the J call TRBJ1-5, with D tentatively TRBD1 (6 bases). CDR1 and CDR2 (germline): LNHDA, SQIVND (reference sequence). V dropped 1 base and J dropped 0 bases, with 16 bases sitting between them. This CDR3 comprises 18 residues. The CDR3 region is CASSIVAGQRFSNQPQHF. The CDR3 DNA is TGTGCCAGTAGTATAGTGGCCGGACAGAGGTTTAGCAATCAGCCCCAGCATTTT.

This clone was recorded once. V gene TRBV5-1 combines with J gene TRBJ2-7; TRBD1 matches at 7 bases. Germline-derived CDR1 and CDR2 are SGHRS and YFSETQ. J gave up 7 bases and V 4 bases, and 14 bases lay outside the gene matches. There are 15 residues in the CDR3. Written as DNA, the CDR3 is TGCGCCAGCAGCCCACAATTAGACAGGGCTGGAGAGCAGTACTTC. It specifies CASSPQLDRAGEQYF. The complete variable domain, with remaining parts taken from reference TRBV5-1 and TRBJ2-7, reads KAGVTQTPRYLIKTRGQQVTLSCSPISGHRSVSWYQQTPGQGLQFLFEYFSETQRNKGNFPGRFSGRQFSNSRSEMNVSTLELGDSALYLCASSPQLDRAGEQYFGPGTRLTVT.

The J gene is TRBJ2-1, the V gene TRBV4-3; D is unresolved. This CDR3 has 15 amino acids. Germline CDR1 reads LGHNA; CDR2 reads YSLEER. The germline V and J ends were trimmed by 4 bases and 0 bases, with 10 bases remaining between them. This chain's CDR3 is CASSLDSSSYNEQFF. The CDR3 nucleotides read TGCGCCAGCAGCCTTGACTCGAGCTCCTACAATGAGCAGTTCTTC.

V gene TRBV5-8 combines with J gene TRBJ2-1, with 8 positions matching TRBD2. CDR1 is SGHTS and CDR2 is YDEGEE in the germline V gene. The CDR3 extends over 15 amino acids. V lost 4 bases and J lost 4; bases outside the gene matches: 7. The CDR3, as DNA: TGTGCCAGCAGCCCTAGACTAGCGAGTTACAATGAGCAGTTCTTC. Translation gives CASSPRLASYNEQFF.

The chain links TRBV5-8 to TRBJ2-2; TRBD2 is a possible D gene (5 bases). V shed 2 bases and J shed 3 bases, with 14 bases lying between them. Germline V gene lookup returns CDR1 SGHTS and CDR2 YDEGEE. The CDR3 extends over 16 amino acids. In DNA, the CDR3 is TGTGCCAGCAGCTTTCGCGGGCGGGTATACACCGGGGAGCTGTTTTTT. Residues: CASSFRGRVYTGELFF.

The chain joins TRBV7-2 to TRBJ2-2; no clear D gene. Trimming removed 4 bases at V and 3 bases at J, with 3 bases between. CDR1 is SGHTA, CDR2 FQGNSA, per germline. CDR3 length: 12 residues. DNA of the CDR3: TGTGCCAGCAGCTCGTACACCGGGGAGCTGTTTTTT. Translating it yields CASSSYTGELFF.

The CDR3 nucleotides are TGTGCCAGCAGTCGAGGAGGGAACACTGAAGCTTTCTTT. This translates into CASSRGGNTEAFF. The chain recombines TRBV6-1 with TRBJ1-1; D is uncertain. This CDR3 spans 13 amino acids. V dropped 5 bases and J dropped 1 base, with 8 bases sitting between them. Germline values: CDR1 MNHNS, CDR2 SASEGT.

This chain joins TRBV4-3 and TRBJ2-7; 11 bases are shared with TRBD2. This CDR3 has 15 residues. Germline CDR1 and CDR2: LGHNA and YSLEER. Trimming at V came to 0 bases and at J to 7 bases, leaving 5 bases not matched to a gene. The DNA for the CDR3 is TGCGCCAGCAGCCAAGATAGTAGCGGGAGGGGTGAGCAGTACTTC. Its translation: CASSQDSSGRGEQYF.

This clone was detected only once. The V and J genes are TRBV29-1 and TRBJ2-1; a possible D gene is TRBD1 (5 bases). The CDR3 is 14 amino acids. V was trimmed by 4 bases and J by 0 bases, leaving 10 bases between them. CDR1 and CDR2 from the germline V gene are SQVTM and ANQGSEA. CDR3 DNA: TGCAGCGTTGGGGGCAGATTCTCCTACAATGAGCAGTTCTTC. It is translated as CSVGGRFSYNEQFF.

This clone was recorded once. The rearrangement joins TRBV7-2 to TRBJ2-7; D uncertain. V lost 5 bases and J 0 bases, leaving 8 bases between the germline ends. Germline values: CDR1 SGHTA, CDR2 FQGNSA. This CDR3 has 13 residues. The CDR3 region is CASSPYSSYEQYF. The CDR3 DNA is TGTGCCAGCAGCCCGTACTCCTCCTACGAGCAGTACTTC.

The chain employs TRBV7-2 and TRBJ2-3; D is unclear. This CDR3 comprises 14 residues. V dropped 5 bases and J dropped 8 bases, with 17 bases sitting between them. Germline CDR1 is SGHTA and CDR2 is FQGNSA. CDR3 in DNA: TGTGCCAGCAGCCCACAAAAGACCATAGCTACGCAGTATTTT. This encodes CASSPQKTIATQYF. Looking up the rest from reference TRBV7-2 and TRBJ2-3 gives the full variable domain: GAGVSQSPSNKVTEKGKDVELRCDPISGHTALYWYRQSLGQGLEFLIYFQGNSAPDKSGLPSDRFSAERTGGSVSTLTIQRTQQEDSAVYLCASSPQKTIATQYFGPGTRLTVL.

This chain connects TRBV25-1 to TRBJ1-6; 9 bases are a match to TRBD1. V dropped 1 base and J dropped 10; count of bases not matched to a gene: 8. The CDR3 runs 16 residues. Germline assignment: CDR1 MGHDK and CDR2 SYGVNS. CDR3 region: CASSESGQGLISPLHF. The CDR3, as DNA: TGTGCCAGCAGTGAATCCGGACAGGGGTTGATCTCACCCCTCCACTTT. The whole variable domain, filled in from reference TRBV25-1 and TRBJ1-6, reads EADIYQTPRYLVIGTGKKITLECSQTMGHDKMYWYQQDPGMELHLIHYSYGVNSTEKGDLSSESTVSRIRTEHFPLTLESARPSHTSQYLCASSESGQGLISPLHFGNGTRLTVT.

The CDR3: CASSLTRVLSQPQHF. CDR3 nucleotides: TGTGCCAGCAGCTTGACCAGGGTTTTAAGTCAGCCCCAGCATTTT. The chain recombines TRBV7-8 with TRBJ1-5; maybe TRBD1 (5 bases). There are 15 residues in the CDR3. The germline V gene has CDR1 SGHVS and CDR2 FQNEAQ. Trimming pared 3 bases from V and 6 bases from J, leaving 15 bases between.

This chain uses TRBV4-2 with TRBJ1-2; TRBD1 agrees at 7 bases. The ends lost 4 bases at V and 0 bases at J; junction bases unmatched: 8. Germline V gene sequence: CDR1 LGHNA, CDR2 YNFKEQ. The CDR3 extends over 16 amino acids. The CDR3 DNA sequence: TGTGCCAGCAGCCCTACCGAGGGGGCCACTAACTATGGCTACACCTTC. The encoded protein is CASSPTEGATNYGYTF.

The J gene is TRBJ2-1, the V gene TRBV5-4; 9 nucleotides align to TRBD2. The CDR3 consists of 16 residues. Germline V lookup: CDR1 SGHNT, CDR2 YYREEE (reference sequence). V trimming: 4 bases; J trimming: 7 bases; junction bases outside the gene matches: 12. The CDR3 here is CASSPAQRGAVNEQFF. CDR3 DNA sequence: TGTGCCAGCAGCCCCGCCCAGCGGGGGGCGGTAAATGAGCAGTTCTTC.

The V and J genes are TRBV15 and TRBJ2-1, with D possibly TRBD2 on 6 matching bases. The CDR3 spans 16 residues. Looked up from germline, CDR1 is LNHNV and CDR2 is YYDKDF (reference sequence). V lost 0 bases to trimming and J lost 5 bases, with 14 bases between them. In nucleotides, the CDR3 is TGTGCCACCAGCAGAGATCTTCTTAGCGGCGACAATGAGCAGTTCTTC. Protein: CATSRDLLSGDNEQFF. Filled out from reference TRBV15 and TRBJ2-1, the complete variable domain reads DAMVIQNPRYQVTQFGKPVTLSCSQTLNHNVMYWYQQKSSQAPKLLFHYYDKDFNNEADTPDNFQSRRPNTSFCFLDIRSPGLGDTAMYLCATSRDLLSGDNEQFFGPGTRLTVL.

The CDR3 coding sequence is TGCAGCGTTGACGGGGACTATGGCTACACCTTC. It encodes CSVDGDYGYTF. V and J are TRBV29-1 and TRBJ1-2; D remains unclear. Between the trimmed V and J ends, which lost 3 bases and 3 bases, there was a span of 5 bases. Germline values: CDR1 SQVTM, CDR2 ANQGSEA. The CDR3 runs 11 residues. Based on the CDR3 plus reference TRBV29-1 and TRBJ1-2, the full variable domain is SAVISQKPSRDICQRGTSLTIQCQVDSQVTMMFWYRQQPGQSLTLIATANQGSEATYESGFVIDKFPISRPNLTFSTLTVSNMSPEDSSIYLCSVDGDYGYTFGSGTRLTVV.

The rearrangement joins TRBV2 to TRBJ2-7; 9 positions match TRBD1. With 6 bases clipped from V and 1 base from J, the junction kept 7 bases outside the gene matches. The CDR3 covers 15 residues. From germline, CDR1 is SNHLY and CDR2 FYNNEI. The CDR3 DNA reads TGTGCCAGCAGCCGAGGGACAGGGCAGTCCTACGAGCAGTACTTC. Its translation is CASSRGTGQSYEQYF.

This chain connects TRBV25-1 to TRBJ2-1; D is uncertain. Germline V gene sequence: CDR1 MGHDK, CDR2 SYGVNS. The CDR3 is 12 amino acids. Trimming stripped 6 bases from V and 5 bases from J, with 8 bases between. The CDR3 nucleotides are TGTGCCAGCAGGGGCAGCCACAATGAGCAGTTCTTC. Protein: CASRGSHNEQFF.

The rearrangement uses TRBV9 and TRBJ1-2; 9 bases align to TRBD1. Germline V CDR1 and CDR2: SGDLS, YYNGEE. The CDR3 sequence is 13 residues long. J was trimmed by 7 bases and V by 4 bases; bases with no gene match: 5. DNA of the CDR3: TGTGCCAGCAGCCCCGGGACAGGGCCTGGCTACACCTTC. It specifies CASSPGTGPGYTF. Filled out from reference TRBV9 and TRBJ1-2, the complete variable domain reads DSGVTQTPKHLITATGQRVTLRCSPRSGDLSVYWYQQSLDQGLQFLIQYYNGEERAKGNILERFSAQQFPDLHSELNLSSLELGDSALYFCASSPGTGPGYTFGSGTRLTVV.

V is TRBV7-6 and J is TRBJ2-7; TRBD1 is a possible D gene (5 bases). CDR3 size: 14 residues. V was cut by 1 base and J by 5 bases, with 12 bases left in between. CDR1 is SGHVS and CDR2 is FNYEAQ in the germline V gene. The CDR3 sequence: CASSLVGLRDEQYF. The CDR3 DNA reads as TGTGCCAGCAGCTTAGTGGGGCTCAGGGACGAGCAGTACTTC.

The chain combines TRBV5-4 with TRBJ2-5; the D gene is possibly TRBD2 (8 bases). Germline lookup yields CDR1 SGHNT and CDR2 YYREEE (reference sequence). Trimming removed 4 bases at V and 2 bases at J, with 15 bases between. This CDR3 is 15 amino acids long. In nucleotides, the CDR3 is TGTGCCAGCAGCACGGGGGGGGGACAGCAAGAGACCCAGTACTTC. As protein: CASSTGGGQQETQYF.

V gene TRBV19 combines with J gene TRBJ2-2; the D is unclear. V gave up 3 bases and J gave up 6 bases, with 5 bases separating them. Germline V lookup: CDR1 LNHDA, CDR2 SQIVND (reference sequence). The length of the CDR3 is 12 residues. CDR3 sequence reads: CASSITAGELFF. In nucleotides, the CDR3 is TGTGCCAGTAGTATTACGGCCGGGGAGCTGTTTTTT.

The genes are TRBV9 and TRBJ1-3; D gene ambiguous. Germline V gives CDR1 SGDLS, CDR2 YYNGEE. Trimming took 4 bases from V and 1 from J, leaving 6 bases between them. This CDR3 region has 13 residues. DNA for the CDR3: TGTGCCAGCAGCCTCTTATCTGGAAACACCATATATTTT. Its translation is CASSLLSGNTIYF. The entire variable domain, with the rest obtained from reference TRBV9 and TRBJ1-3, is as follows: DSGVTQTPKHLITATGQRVTLRCSPRSGDLSVYWYQQSLDQGLQFLIQYYNGEERAKGNILERFSAQQFPDLHSELNLSSLELGDSALYFCASSLLSGNTIYFGEGSWLTVV.

The chain carries TRBV7-9 and TRBJ2-2, with TRBD2 matching 10 bases. Germline CDR1 SEHNR, CDR2 FQNEAQ (reference sequence). The CDR3 consists of 16 residues. J was trimmed by 2 bases and V by 5 bases; bases with no gene match: 5. The CDR3 DNA follows: TGTGCCAGCAGCGCCCAGCGGGGGGGCAACACCGGGGAGCTGTTTTTT. Translation gives CASSAQRGGNTGELFF.

The chain joins TRBV19 to TRBJ1-4, with TRBD1 identical over 7 bases. V lost 6 bases and J lost 0; bases outside the gene matches: 10. From germline, CDR1 is LNHDA and CDR2 SQIVND (reference sequence). The CDR3 contains 17 residues. CDR3 amino acids: CASSTSRDSATNEKLFF. CDR3 in DNA: TGTGCCAGTAGCACGTCCCGGGACAGCGCAACTAATGAAAAACTGTTTTTT.